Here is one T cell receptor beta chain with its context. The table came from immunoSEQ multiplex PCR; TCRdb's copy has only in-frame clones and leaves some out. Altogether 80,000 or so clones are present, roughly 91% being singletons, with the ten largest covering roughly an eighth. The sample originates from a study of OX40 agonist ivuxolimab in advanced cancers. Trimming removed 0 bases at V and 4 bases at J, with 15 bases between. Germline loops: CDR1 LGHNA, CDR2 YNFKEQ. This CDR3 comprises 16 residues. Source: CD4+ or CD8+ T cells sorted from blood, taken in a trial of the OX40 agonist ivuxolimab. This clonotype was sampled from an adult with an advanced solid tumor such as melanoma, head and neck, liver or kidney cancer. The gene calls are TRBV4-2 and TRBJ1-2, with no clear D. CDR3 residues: CASSQDGSLLLYGYTF. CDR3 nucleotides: TGTGCCAGCAGCCAAGATGGGTCACTGCTACTCTATGGCTACACCTTC.